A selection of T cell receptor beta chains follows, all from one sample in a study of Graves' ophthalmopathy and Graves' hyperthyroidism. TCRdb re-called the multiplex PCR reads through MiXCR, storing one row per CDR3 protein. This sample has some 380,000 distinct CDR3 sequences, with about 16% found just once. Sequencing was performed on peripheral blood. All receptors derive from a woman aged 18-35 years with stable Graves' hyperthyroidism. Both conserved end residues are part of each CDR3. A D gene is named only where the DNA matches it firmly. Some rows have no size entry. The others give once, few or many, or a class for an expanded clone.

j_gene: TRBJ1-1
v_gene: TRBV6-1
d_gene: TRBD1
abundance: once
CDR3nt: TGTGCCAGCGGCGTTCAACAGGGGTCGAAAGCTTTCTTT
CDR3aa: CASGVQQGSKAFF

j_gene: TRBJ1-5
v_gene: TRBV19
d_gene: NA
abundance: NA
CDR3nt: TGTGCCAGTAGTATCGACCCAAGGAAGCCCCAGCATTTT
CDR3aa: CASSIDPRKPQHF

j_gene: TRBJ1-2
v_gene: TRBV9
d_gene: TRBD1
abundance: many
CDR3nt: TGTGCCAGCAGCGCCCGGGACAGGCTCCATGGCTACACCTTC
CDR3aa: CASSARDRLHGYTF

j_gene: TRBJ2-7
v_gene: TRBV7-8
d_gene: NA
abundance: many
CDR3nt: TGTGCCAGCAGCTTAGGAGGGGGGTACTACGACGAGCAGTACTTC
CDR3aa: CASSLGGGYYDEQYF

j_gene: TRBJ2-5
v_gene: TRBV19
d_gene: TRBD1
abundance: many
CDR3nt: TGTGCCAGTAGTCCGCAGGGGGCTGGGAAGACCCAGTACTTC
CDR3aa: CASSPQGAGKTQYF

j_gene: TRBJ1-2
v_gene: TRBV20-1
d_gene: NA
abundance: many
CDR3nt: TGCAGTGCTACCCCTGACGGAGAAGCTAACTATGGCTACACCTTC
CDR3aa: CSATPDGEANYGYTF

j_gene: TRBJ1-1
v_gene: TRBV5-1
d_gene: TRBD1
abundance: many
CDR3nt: TGCGCCAGCAGCTGGGGACAGGGGGCGATGGACACTGAAGCTTTCTTT
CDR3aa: CASSWGQGAMDTEAFF

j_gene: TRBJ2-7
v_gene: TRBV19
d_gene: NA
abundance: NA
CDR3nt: TGTGCCAGTAGTATTGCTGGGGGGACCACCTACGAGCAGTACTTC
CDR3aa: CASSIAGGTTYEQYF

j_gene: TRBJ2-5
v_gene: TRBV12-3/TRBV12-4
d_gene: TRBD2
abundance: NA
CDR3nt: TGTGCCAGCAGGAGGACTAGCGGGGTCTCGGGAGAGACCCAGTACTTC
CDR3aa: CASRRTSGVSGETQYF

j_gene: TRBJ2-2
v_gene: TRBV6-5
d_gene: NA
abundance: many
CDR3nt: TGTGCCAGCAGCCAACGACAGAGGTGGGCCGGGGAGCTGTTTTTT
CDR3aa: CASSQRQRWAGELFF

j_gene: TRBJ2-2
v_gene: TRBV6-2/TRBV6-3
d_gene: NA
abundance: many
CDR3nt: TGTGCCAGCACCGTACTGAACACCGGGGAGCTGTTTTTT
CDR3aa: CASTVLNTGELFF

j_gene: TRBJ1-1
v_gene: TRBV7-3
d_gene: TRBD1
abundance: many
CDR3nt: TGTGCCAGCAGCAGGACAGGGGAGAACACTGAAGCTTTCTTT
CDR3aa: CASSRTGENTEAFF

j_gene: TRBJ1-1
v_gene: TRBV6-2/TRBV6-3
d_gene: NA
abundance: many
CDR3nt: TGTGCCAGCAGTCTTGGCGGTGGTCGGATTACTGAAGCTTTCTTT
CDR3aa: CASSLGGGRITEAFF

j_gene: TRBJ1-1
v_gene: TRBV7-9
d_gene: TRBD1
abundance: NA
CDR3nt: TGTGCCAGCAGCTTAGCCTGGGACAGCACTGAAGCTTTCTTT
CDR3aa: CASSLAWDSTEAFF

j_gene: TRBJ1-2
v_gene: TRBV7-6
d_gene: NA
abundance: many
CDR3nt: TGTGCCAGCAGCAATACAGGGAGCCATGGCTACACCTTC
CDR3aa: CASSNTGSHGYTF

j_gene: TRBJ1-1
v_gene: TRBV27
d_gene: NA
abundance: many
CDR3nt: TGTGCCAGCAGTTTAGGGGGTGGGACACAATCCTTGAACACTGAAGCTTTCTTT
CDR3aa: CASSLGGGTQSLNTEAFF

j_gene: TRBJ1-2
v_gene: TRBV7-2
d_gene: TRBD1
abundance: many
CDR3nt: TGTGCCAGCAGCTACCGGGACAGGCGCTATGGCTACACCTTC
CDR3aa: CASSYRDRRYGYTF

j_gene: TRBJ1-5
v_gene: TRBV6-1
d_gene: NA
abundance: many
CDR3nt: TGTGCCAGCAGTGGGACAGTATATGGCAATCAGCCCCAGCATTTT
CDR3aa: CASSGTVYGNQPQHF

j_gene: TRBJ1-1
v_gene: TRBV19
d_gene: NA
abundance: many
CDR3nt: TGTGCCAGTAGTATAGATCGGGCCCGACGCCTTGAAGCTTTCTTT
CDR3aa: CASSIDRARRLEAFF

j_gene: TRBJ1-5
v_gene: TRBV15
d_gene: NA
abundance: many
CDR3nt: TGTGCCACCAGCAGACAGGCCAATCAGCCCCAGCATTTT
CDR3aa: CATSRQANQPQHF

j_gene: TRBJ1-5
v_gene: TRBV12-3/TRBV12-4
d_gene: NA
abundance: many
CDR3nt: TGTGCCAGCAGTTTTGGGACCAATCAGCCCCAGCATTTT
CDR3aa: CASSFGTNQPQHF

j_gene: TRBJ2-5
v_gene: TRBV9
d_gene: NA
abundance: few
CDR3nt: TGTGCCAGCAGCGTAGAGGGGGGGGGCCAAGAGACCCAGTACTTC
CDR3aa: CASSVEGGGQETQYF

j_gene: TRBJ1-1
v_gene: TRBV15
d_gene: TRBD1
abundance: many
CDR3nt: TGTGCCACCAGCAGACAGACAGGGACCACTGAAGCTTTCTTT
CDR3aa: CATSRQTGTTEAFF

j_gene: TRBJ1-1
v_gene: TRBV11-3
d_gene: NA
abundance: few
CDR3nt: TGTGCCAGCAGTTTCATTAGCAGGGGGAACACTGAAGCTTTCTTT
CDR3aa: CASSFISRGNTEAFF

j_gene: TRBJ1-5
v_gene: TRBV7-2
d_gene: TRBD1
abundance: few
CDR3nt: TGTGCCAGCAGCTTATCAGGGACAGCAAATCAGCCCCAGCATTTT
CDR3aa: CASSLSGTANQPQHF

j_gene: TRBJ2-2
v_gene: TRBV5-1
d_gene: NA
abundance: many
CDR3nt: TGCGCCAGCACAAGGGATACAGGAAGCGGGGAGCTGTTTTTT
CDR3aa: CASTRDTGSGELFF

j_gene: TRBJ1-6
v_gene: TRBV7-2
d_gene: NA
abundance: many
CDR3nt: TGTGCCACCCGATTTACCGATAATTCACCCCTCCACTTT
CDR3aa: CATRFTDNSPLHF

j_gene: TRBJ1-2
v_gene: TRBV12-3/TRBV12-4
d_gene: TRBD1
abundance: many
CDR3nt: TGTGCCAGCAGTTCGGGAAGGGCAGGGGGCAGGTATGGCTACACCTTC
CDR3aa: CASSSGRAGGRYGYTF

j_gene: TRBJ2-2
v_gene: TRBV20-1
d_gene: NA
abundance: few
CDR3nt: TGCAGTGCAGGGGACCCGGGCGGCGGGGAGCTGTTTTTT
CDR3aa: CSAGDPGGGELFF

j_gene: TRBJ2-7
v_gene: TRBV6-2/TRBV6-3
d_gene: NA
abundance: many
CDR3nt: TGTGCCAGCAATGTGGGGGGCCTGCTTTACGAGCAGTACTTC
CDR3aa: CASNVGGLLYEQYF

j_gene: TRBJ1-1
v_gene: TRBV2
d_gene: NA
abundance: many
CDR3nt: TGTGCCAGCGTAACAGAAGCGAACACTGAAGCTTTCTTT
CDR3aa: CASVTEANTEAFF

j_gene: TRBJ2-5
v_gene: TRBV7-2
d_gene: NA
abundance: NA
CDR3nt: TGTGCCAGCAGCTTATCCCAGCTGGGGACCCAGTACTTC
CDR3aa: CASSLSQLGTQYF

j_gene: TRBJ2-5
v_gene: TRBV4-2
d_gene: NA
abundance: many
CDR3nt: TGTGCCAGCGGAGACATCGCGATGGAGACCCAGTACTTC
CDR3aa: CASGDIAMETQYF

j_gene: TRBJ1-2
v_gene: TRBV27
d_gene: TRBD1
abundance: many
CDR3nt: TGTGCCAGCAGCCTTACGACCGGGACAGCGCAGGGCTATGGCTACACCTTC
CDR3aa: CASSLTTGTAQGYGYTF

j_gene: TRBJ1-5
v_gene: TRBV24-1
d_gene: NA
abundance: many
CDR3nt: TGTGCCACCAGTGGTAGGGACACTTTCAATCAGCCCCAGCATTTT
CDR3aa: CATSGRDTFNQPQHF

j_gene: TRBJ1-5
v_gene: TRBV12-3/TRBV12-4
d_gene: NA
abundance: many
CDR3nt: TGTGCCAGCAGCTCACCGAATCAGCCCCAGCATTTT
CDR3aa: CASSSPNQPQHF

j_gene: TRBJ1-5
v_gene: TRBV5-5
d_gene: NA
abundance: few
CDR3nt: TGTGCCAGCAGCCCGGGGGCAGGGTATGATCAGCCCCAGCATTTT
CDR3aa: CASSPGAGYDQPQHF

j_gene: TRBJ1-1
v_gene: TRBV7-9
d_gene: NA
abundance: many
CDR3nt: TGTGCCAGCTCACTTCTGGGTAGCACTGAAGCTTTCTTT
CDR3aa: CASSLLGSTEAFF

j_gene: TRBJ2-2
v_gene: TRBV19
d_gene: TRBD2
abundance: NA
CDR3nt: TGTGCCAGTTGGCTAGCGGGGGGGCCCGGGGAGCTGTTTTTT
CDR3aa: CASWLAGGPGELFF

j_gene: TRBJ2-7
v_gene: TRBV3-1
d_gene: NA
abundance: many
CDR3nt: TGTGCCAGCAGCCAGCTAGCTGACTCCTACGAGCAGTACTTC
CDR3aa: CASSQLADSYEQYF

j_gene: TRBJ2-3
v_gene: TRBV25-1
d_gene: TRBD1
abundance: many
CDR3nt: TGTGCCAGCAGTGAATTGATGACAGGGGGTTCTCTGGCCCGCGCGAATACGCAGTATTTT
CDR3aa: CASSELMTGGSLARANTQYF

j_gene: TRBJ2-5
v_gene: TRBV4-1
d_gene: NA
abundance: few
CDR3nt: TGCGCCAGCAGCTTGACCCTATCACCGGATCAAGAGACCCAGTACTTC
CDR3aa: CASSLTLSPDQETQYF

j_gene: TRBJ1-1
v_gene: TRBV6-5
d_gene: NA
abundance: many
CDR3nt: TGTGCCAGCAGTTACTCGAGTACGGTGAACACTGAAGCTTTCTTT
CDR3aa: CASSYSSTVNTEAFF

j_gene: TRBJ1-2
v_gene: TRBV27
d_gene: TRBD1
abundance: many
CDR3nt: TGTGCCAGCAGTCCCGTGTGGGACAGGGAAAAGTACACCTTC
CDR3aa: CASSPVWDREKYTF

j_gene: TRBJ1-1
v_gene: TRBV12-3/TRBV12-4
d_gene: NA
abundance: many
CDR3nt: TGTGCCAGCAGTTTCACACTCGGGAACACTGAAGCTCTCTTT
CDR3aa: CASSFTLGNTEALF

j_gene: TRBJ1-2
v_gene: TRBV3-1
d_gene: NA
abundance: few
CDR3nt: TGTGCCAGCAGCCCCTTCGGTTACAGTAACTATGGCTACACCTTC
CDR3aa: CASSPFGYSNYGYTF

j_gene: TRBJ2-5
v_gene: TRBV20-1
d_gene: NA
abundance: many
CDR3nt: TGCAGTGCTAGAGGGGGCAGGGGTTGGGAGACCCAGTACTTC
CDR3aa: CSARGGRGWETQYF

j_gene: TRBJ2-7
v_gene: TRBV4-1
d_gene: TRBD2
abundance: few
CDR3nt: TGCGCCAGCAGCCTGGGACTAGCGGGGGGGCTGGACGAGCAGTACTTC
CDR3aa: CASSLGLAGGLDEQYF

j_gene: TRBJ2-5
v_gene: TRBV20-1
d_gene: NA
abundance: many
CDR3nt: TGCAGTGCTAGAGATCTTTGGGAGACCCAGTACTTC
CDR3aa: CSARDLWETQYF

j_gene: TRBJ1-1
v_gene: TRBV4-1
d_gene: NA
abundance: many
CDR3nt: TGCGCCAGCAGCCCCGGGACCCAGGGAGGGACTGAAGCTTTCTTT
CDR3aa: CASSPGTQGGTEAFF

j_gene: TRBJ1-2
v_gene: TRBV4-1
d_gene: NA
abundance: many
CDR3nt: TGCGCCAGCAGCCAAGAAGACGGGGCCAGCCCGGGCTACACCTTC
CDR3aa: CASSQEDGASPGYTF

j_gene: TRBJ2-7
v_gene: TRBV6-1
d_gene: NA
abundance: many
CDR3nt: TGTGCCAGCAGCCACGTAGGCGAGCAGTACTTC
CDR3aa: CASSHVGEQYF

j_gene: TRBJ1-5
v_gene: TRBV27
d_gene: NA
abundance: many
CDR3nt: TGTGCCAGCAGTTTATCGAAAGGGGGCAATCAGCCCCAGCATTTT
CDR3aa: CASSLSKGGNQPQHF

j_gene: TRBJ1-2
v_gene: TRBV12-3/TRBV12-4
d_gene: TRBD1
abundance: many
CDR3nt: TGTGCCAGCAGTCAGGACAGGGTCGACTATGGCTACACCTTC
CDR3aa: CASSQDRVDYGYTF

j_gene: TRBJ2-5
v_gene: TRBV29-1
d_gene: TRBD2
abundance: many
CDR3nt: TGCAGCGGCTCGGGGGGAGAGACCCAGTACTTC
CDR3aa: CSGSGGETQYF

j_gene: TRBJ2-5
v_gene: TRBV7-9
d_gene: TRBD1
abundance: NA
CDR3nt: TGTGCCAGCAGGTGGAACAGGGGAAAGACCCAGTACTTC
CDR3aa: CASRWNRGKTQYF

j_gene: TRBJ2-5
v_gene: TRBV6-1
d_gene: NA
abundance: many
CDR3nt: TGTGCCAGCCCCTCCCCGCGGACCCAGTACTTC
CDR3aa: CASPSPRTQYF

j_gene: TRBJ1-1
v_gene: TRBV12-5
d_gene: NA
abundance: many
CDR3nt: TGTGCTAGTGGCCACCCCCCAGTGAACACTGAAGCTTTCTTT
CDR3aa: CASGHPPVNTEAFF

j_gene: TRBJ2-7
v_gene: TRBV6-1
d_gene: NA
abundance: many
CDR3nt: TGTGCCAGTTCGACCGGGACCTACTACGAGCAGTACTTC
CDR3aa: CASSTGTYYEQYF